What follows describes a single T cell receptor (beta chain). The data derive from a study of blood T cell repertoires in COVID-19. Study-level background: Some COVID-19 samples were acute and others convalescent; all came from the United States, Italy and Spain. The analysed material was cDNA or gDNA that came from T cells, B-cell-depleted T cells, or PBMCs.

Under the authors' procedure: Cell counts per sample came from amplifying reference gene primers. TCRdb's table, derived via immunoSEQ multiplex PCR, lists solely in-frame clones and lacks some. V, J and clone size derive from that table, while D and trimming were established from the DNA sequence. The table lists just under 350,000 clones, about nine tenths of them singletons, with approximately 7.3% in the top ten. Patients of the Seattle cohort, enrolled during active infection, were followed longitudinally. The CDR3 has 17 amino acids. Germline CDR1 and CDR2: LNHDA and SQIVND (reference sequence). The V gene end was trimmed by 7 bases and the J gene end by 2 bases; junction bases not matched to a gene: 16.

V gene TRBV19 combines with J gene TRBJ2-7, with TRBD1 matching over 8 bases. Sequenced: peripheral blood. The sequence was collected from a woman between 65 and 79 years old with COVID-19, enrolled during active disease. CDR3 sequence: CASTGGPGQGNTYEQYF. CDR3 bases: TGTGCCAGTACCGGGGGACCCGGACAGGGAAACACCTACGAGCAGTACTTC.